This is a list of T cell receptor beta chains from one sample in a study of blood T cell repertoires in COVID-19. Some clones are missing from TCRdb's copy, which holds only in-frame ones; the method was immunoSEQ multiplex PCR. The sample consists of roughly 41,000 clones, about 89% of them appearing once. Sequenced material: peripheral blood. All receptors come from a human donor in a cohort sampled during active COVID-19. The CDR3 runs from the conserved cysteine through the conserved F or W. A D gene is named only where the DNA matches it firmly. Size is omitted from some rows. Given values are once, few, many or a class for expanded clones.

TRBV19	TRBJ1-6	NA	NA	CASSIDRTSSYNSPLHF	TGTGCCAGTAGTATAGACCGGACAAGCTCCTATAATTCACCCCTCCACTTT
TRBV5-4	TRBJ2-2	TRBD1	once	CASSAGTGKTGELFF	TGTGCCAGCAGCGCCGGGACAGGGAAAACCGGGGAGCTGTTTTTT
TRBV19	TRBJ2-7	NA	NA	CASSAPLTGGPRDEQYF	TGTGCCAGTAGTGCTCCTTTAACGGGGGGCCCTCGGGACGAGCAGTACTTC
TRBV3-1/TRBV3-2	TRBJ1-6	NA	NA	CASSPAPPHEGSPLHF	TGTGCCAGCAGCCCGGCACCACCCCACGAGGGATCACCCCTCCACTTT
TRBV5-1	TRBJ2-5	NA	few	CASSLAGTGEETQYF	TGCGCCAGCAGCTTGGCCGGGACGGGGGAGGAGACCCAGTACTTC
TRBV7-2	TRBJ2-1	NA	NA	CASSLAAGSHEQFF	TGTGCCAGCAGCTTAGCGGCGGGATCCCATGAGCAGTTCTTC
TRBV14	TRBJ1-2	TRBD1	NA	CASSLLPGQGANYGYTF	TGTGCCAGCAGCTTACTCCCAGGACAGGGGGCTAACTATGGCTACACCTTC
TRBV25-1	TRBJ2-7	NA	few	CASSEYIQRAGRSYEQYF	TGTGCCAGCAGTGAATATATTCAGCGGGCAGGGCGCTCCTACGAGCAGTACTTC
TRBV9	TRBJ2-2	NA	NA	CASSPWDSHTGELFF	TGTGCCAGCAGCCCTTGGGACTCCCACACCGGGGAGCTGTTTTTT
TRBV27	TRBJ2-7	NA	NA	CASSLNRVAMDEQYF	TGTGCCAGCAGTCTAAACAGGGTGGCTATGGACGAGCAGTACTTC
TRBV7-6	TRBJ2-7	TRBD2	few	CASRELASSSYEQYF	TGTGCCAGCAGGGAACTAGCGTCGAGCTCCTACGAGCAGTACTTC
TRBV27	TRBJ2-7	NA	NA	CASSLWGLSYEQYF	TGTGCCAGCAGTTTATGGGGACTTTCCTACGAGCAGTACTTC
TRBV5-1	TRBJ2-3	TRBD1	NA	CASSSRQGTSTDTQYF	TGCGCCAGCAGCTCCCGACAGGGGACTAGCACAGATACGCAGTATTTT
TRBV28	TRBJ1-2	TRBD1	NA	CASILTGGGINYGYTF	TGTGCCAGCATCCTGACAGGGGGCGGAATCAACTATGGCTACACCTTC
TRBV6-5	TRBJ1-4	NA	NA	CASSPGIKRGLFF	TGTGCCAGCAGCCCCGGGATCAAACGGGGGCTGTTTTTT
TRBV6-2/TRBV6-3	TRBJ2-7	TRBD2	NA	CASSGLAGGYEQYF	TGTGCCAGCAGTGGACTAGCGGGGGGCTACGAGCAGTACTTC
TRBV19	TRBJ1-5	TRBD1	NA	CATHRGWNQPQHF	TGTGCCACCCACAGGGGCTGGAATCAGCCCCAGCATTTT
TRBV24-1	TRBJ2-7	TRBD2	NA	CATSDGGDSGRGYEQYF	TGTGCCACCAGTGACGGGGGGGATAGCGGGAGAGGATACGAGCAGTACTTC
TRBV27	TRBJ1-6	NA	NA	CASSLSPQGQASPLHF	TGTGCCAGCAGTTTATCACCCCAAGGCCAGGCCTCACCCCTCCACTTT
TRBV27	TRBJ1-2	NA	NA	CASSPAGGAGNDGYTF	TGTGCCAGCTCTCCCGCGGGGGGGGCTGGTAACGATGGCTACACCTTC
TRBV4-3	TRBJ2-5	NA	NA	CASSQDLMTAVQETQYF	TGCGCCAGCAGCCAAGATCTTATGACTGCCGTCCAAGAGACCCAGTACTTC
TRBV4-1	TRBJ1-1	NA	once	CASSQGGGVLNTEAFF	TGCGCCAGCAGCCAAGGTGGCGGTGTGTTGAACACTGAAGCTTTCTTT
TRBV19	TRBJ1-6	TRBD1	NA	CASTPSGQGLSMDSPLHF	TGTGCCAGTACCCCCTCGGGACAGGGGCTCTCGATGGATTCACCCCTCCACTTT
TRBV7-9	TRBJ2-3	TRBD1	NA	CASSSRTGRITDTQYF	TGTGCCAGCAGCTCCCGGACAGGTCGGATTACAGATACGCAGTATTTT
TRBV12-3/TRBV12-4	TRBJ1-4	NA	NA	CASSFELGEKLFF	TGTGCCAGCAGTTTCGAGCTTGGTGAAAAACTGTTTTTT
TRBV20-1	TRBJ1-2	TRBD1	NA	CSAGTAYGYTF	TGCAGTGCCGGGACAGCCTATGGCTACACCTTC